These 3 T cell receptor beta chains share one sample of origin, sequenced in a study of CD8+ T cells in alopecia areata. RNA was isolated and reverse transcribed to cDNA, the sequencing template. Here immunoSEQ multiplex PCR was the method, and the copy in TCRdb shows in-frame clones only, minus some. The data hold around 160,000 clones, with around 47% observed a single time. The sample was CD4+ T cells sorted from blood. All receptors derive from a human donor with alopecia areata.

The CDR3 nucleotides read TGTGCCAGCAGTTACAACCCCCCAGGGGTAGGACAGCCCCAGCATTTT. As protein: CASSYNPPGVGQPQHF. The rearrangement joins TRBV6-5 to TRBJ1-5; possibly TRBD1 for D (6 bases). The germline V and J ends were trimmed by 2 bases and 7 bases, with 18 bases remaining between them. The CDR3 has 16 amino acids. Germline-derived CDR1 and CDR2 are MNHEY and SVGAGI.

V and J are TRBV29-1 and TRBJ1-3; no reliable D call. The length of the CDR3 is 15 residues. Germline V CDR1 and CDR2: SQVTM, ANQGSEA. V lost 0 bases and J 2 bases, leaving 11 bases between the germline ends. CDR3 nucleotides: TGCAGCGTTGAAGATCGAGGCAGACCTGGAAACACCATATATTTT. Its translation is CSVEDRGRPGNTIYF.

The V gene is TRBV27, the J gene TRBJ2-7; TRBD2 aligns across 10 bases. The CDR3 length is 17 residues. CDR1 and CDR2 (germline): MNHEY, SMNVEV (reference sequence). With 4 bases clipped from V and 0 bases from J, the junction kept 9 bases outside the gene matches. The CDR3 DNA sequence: TGTGCCAGCAGTTACGGACTAGCGGCTGATACCTCCTACGAGCAGTACTTC. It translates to CASSYGLAADTSYEQYF.